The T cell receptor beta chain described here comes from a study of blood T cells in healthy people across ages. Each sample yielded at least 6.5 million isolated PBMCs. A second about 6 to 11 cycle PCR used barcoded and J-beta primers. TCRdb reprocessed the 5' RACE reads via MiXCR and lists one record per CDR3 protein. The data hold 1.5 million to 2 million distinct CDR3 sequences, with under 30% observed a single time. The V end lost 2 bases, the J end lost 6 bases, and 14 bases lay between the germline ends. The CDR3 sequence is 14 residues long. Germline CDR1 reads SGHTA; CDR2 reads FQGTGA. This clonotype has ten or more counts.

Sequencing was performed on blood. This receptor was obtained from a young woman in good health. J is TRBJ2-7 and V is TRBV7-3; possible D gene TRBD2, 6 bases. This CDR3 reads CASSLPGLRREQYF. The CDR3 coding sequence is TGTGCCAGCAGCTTACCGGGACTTCGTCGCGAGCAGTACTTC.